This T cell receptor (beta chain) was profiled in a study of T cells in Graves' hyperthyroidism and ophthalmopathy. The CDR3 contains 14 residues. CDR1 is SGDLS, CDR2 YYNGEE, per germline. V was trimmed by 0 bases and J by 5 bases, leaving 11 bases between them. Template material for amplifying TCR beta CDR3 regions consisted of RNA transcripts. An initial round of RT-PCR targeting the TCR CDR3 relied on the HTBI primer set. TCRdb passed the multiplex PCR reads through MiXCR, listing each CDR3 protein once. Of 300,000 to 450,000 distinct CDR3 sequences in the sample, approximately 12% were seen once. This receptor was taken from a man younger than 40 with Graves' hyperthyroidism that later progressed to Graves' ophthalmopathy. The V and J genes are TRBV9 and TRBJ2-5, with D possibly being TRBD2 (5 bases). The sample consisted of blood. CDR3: CASSVDSGRETQYF. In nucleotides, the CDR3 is TGTGCCAGCAGCGTAGACAGCGGTCGGGAGACCCAGTACTTC.